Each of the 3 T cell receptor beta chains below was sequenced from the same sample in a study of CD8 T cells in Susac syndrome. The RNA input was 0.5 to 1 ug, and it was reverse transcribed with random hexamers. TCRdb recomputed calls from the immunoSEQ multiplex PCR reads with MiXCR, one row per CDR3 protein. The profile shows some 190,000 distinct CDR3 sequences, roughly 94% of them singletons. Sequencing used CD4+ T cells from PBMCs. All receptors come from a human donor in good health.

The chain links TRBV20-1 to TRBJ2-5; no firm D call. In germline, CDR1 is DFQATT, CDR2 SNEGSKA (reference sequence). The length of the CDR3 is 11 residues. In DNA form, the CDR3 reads TGCGTTGGGCAGAGAGAAGAGACCCAGTACTTC. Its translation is CVGQREETQYF.

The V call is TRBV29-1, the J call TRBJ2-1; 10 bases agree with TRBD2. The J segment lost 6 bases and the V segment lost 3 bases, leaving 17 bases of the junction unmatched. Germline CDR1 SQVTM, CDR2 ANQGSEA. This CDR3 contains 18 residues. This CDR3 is CSVEKRASGSAASNEQFF. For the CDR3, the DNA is TGCAGCGTTGAGAAGAGGGCTAGCGGGAGCGCGGCGTCCAATGAGCAGTTCTTC.

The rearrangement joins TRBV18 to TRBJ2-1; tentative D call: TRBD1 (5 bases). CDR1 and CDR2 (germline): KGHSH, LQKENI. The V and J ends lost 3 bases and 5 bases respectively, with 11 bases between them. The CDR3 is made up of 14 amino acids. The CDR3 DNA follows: TGTGCCAGCTCACCCTACTTCAGGGACAATGAGCAGTTCTTC. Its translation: CASSPYFRDNEQFF.